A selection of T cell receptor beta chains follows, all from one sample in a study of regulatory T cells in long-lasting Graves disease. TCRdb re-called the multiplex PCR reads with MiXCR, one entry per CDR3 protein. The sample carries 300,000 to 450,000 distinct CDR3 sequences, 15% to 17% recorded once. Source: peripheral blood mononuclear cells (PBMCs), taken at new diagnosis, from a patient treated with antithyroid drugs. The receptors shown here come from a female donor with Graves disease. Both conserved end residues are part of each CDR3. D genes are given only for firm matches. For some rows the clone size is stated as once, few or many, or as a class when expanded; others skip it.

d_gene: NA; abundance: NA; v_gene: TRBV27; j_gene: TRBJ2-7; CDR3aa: CASANFRGWEQYF; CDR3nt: TGTGCCAGCGCCAACTTCAGGGGTTGGGAGCAGTACTTC
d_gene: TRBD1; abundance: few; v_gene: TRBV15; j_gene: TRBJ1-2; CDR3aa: CATSTPGGRQGGDGYTF; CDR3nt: TGTGCCACCAGCACGCCAGGGGGGAGGCAGGGAGGCGATGGCTACACCTTC
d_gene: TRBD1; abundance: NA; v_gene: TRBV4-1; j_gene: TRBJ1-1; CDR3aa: CASSQSQDRRTEAFF; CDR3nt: TGCGCCAGCAGCCAATCCCAGGACAGGAGGACTGAAGCTTTCTTT
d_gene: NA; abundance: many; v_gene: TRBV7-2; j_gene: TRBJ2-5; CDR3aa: CASSTYQETQYF; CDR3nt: TGTGCCAGCAGCACCTACCAAGAGACCCAGTACTTC
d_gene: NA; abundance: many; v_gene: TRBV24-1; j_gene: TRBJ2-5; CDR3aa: CATSDARPGQLGETQYF; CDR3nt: TGTGCCACCAGTGATGCGCGACCGGGCCAGCTGGGAGAGACCCAGTACTTC
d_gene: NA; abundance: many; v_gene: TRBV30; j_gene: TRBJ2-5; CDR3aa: CAWSRSEETQYF; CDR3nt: TGTGCCTGGAGTAGGTCAGAAGAGACCCAGTACTTC
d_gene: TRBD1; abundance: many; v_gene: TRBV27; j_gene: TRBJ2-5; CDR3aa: CASSSLITSGDRGYQETQYF; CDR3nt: TGTGCCAGCAGTTCCCTAATAACCTCGGGGGACAGGGGGTACCAAGAGACCCAGTACTTC
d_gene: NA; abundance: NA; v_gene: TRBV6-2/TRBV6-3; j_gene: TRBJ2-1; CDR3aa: CASSSESGGNEQFF; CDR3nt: TGTGCCAGCAGTTCCGAGTCCGGTGGCAATGAGCAGTTCTTC
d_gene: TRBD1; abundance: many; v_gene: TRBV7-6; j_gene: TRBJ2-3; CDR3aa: CASSLGQVDTQYF; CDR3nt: TGTGCCAGCAGCTTGGGACAGGTGGATACGCAGTATTTT
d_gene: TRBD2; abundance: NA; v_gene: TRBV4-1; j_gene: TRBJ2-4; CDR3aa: CASSQGSYSGGAKNIQYF; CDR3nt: TGCGCCAGCAGCCAAGGATCCTATAGCGGGGGGGCCAAAAACATTCAGTACTTC
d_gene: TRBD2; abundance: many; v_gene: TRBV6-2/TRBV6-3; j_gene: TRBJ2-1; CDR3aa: CASSARLAGGPREQFF; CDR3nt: TGTGCCAGCAGTGCTCGACTAGCGGGAGGGCCACGGGAGCAGTTCTTC